This T cell receptor beta chain was captured in a study of OX40 agonist ivuxolimab in advanced cancers. For the study at large: The study treated patients with ivuxolimab, an agonistic anti-OX40 (CD134) antibody. General observations from the study: At doses 0.1 to 3.0 mg/kg, CD4+ and CD8+ clones expanded. Patients with a partial response at 0.1-3.0 mg/kg had among the lowest clonal expansion.

Excluded were patients having autoimmune disease history or systemic immunosuppression. Using immunoSEQ multiplex PCR, the repertoire was profiled, and TCRdb retains in-frame clones only, with some absent. This sample has about 33,000 clones, with about 81% found just once. As regards this clone: No antigen is known for it.

After removal of 1 base from V and 3 bases from J, the junction contained 3 bases not matched to a gene. The CDR3 consists of 17 residues. The germline CDR1 and CDR2 sequences are SGHVS and FQNEAQ. This sample comprised CD4+ or CD8+ T cells sorted from blood, obtained in a trial of the OX40 agonist ivuxolimab. The TCR originated in an adult with an advanced solid tumor such as melanoma, head and neck, liver or kidney cancer. The chain couples TRBV7-8 to TRBJ2-4; 13 bases line up with TRBD2. The CDR3 is CASSLGTSGRGKNIQYF. In DNA, the CDR3 is TGTGCCAGCAGCTTAGGGACTAGCGGGAGAGGCAAAAACATTCAGTACTTC.